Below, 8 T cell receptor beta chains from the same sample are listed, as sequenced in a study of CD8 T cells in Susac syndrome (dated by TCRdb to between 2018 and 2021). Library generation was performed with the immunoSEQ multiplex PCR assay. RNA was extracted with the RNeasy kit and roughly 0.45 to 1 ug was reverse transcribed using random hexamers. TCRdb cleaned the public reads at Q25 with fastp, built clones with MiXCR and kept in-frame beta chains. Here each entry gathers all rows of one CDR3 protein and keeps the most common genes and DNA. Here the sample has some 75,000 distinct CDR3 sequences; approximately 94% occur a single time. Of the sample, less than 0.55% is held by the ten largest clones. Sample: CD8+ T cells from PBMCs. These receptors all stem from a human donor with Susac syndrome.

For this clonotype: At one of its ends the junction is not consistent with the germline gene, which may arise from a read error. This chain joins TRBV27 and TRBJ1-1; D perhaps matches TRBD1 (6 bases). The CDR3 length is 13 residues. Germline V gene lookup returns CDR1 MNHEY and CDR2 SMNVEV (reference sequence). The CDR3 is CASSLGTGADAFF. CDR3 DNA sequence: TGTGCCAGCAGTCTCGGGACGGGGGCTGATGCTTTCTTT.

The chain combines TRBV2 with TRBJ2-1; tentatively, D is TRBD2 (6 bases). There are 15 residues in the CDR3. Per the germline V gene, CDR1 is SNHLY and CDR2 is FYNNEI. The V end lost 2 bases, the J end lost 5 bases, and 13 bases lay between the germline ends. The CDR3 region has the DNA TGTGCCAGCAGTGAAAACGGGAGATCCAACAATGAGCAGTTCTTC. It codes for CASSENGRSNNEQFF.

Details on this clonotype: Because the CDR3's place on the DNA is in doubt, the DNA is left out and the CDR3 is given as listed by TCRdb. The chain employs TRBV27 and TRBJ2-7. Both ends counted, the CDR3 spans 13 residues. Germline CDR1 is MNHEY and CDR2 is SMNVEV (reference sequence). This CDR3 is CASSSSTGYEQYF.

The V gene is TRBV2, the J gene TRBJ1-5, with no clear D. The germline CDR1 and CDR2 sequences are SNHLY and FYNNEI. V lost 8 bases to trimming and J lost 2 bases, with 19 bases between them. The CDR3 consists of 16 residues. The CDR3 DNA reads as TGTGCCAGCCGAAACCCCGGGAGGGCAGGCAATCAGCCCCAGCATTTT. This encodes CASRNPGRAGNQPQHF. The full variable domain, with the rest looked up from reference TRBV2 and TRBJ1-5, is EPEVTQTPSHQVTQMGQEVILRCVPISNHLYFYWYRQILGQKVEFLVSFYNNEISEKSEIFDDQFSVERPDGSNFTLKIRSTKLEDSAMYFCASRNPGRAGNQPQHFGDGTRLSIL.

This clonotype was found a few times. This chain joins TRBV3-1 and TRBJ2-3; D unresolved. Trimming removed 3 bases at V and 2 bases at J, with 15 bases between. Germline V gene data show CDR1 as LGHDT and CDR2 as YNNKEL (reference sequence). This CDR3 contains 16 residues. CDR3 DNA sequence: TGTGCCAGCAGCCAGTTGACCGGCGGTCTCACAGATACGCAGTATTTT. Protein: CASSQLTGGLTDTQYF.

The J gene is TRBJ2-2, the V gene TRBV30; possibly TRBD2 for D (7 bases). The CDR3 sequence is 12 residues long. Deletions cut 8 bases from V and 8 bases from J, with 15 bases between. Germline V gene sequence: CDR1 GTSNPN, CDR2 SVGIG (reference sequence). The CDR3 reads CATRGGRGELFF. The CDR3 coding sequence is TGTGCCACGAGGGGGGGAAGGGGGGAGCTGTTTTTT.

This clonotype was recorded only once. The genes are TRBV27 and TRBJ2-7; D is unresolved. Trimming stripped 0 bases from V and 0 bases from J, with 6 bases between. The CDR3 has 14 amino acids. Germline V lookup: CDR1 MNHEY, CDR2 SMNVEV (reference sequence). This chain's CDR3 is CASSLSPGSYEQYF. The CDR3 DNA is TGTGCCAGCAGTTTATCCCCAGGCTCCTACGAGCAGTACTTC.

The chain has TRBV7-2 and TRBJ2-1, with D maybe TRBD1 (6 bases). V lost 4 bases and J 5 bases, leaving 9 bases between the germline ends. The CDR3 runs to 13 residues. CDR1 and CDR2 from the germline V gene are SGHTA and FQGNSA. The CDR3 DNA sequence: TGTGCCAGCAGCTCATACAGGGACAATGAGCAGTTCTTC. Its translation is CASSSYRDNEQFF.